The entry below gives a single T cell receptor (beta chain) sequence along with its context. The source of the sample is a study of OX40 agonist ivuxolimab in advanced cancers. Sequencing was performed with immunoSEQ multiplex PCR; in TCRdb, only in-frame clones are kept and a portion is missing. This repertoire shows around 43,000 clones, about 89% found once; its top ten account for roughly an eighth. The sequenced sample was CD4+ or CD8+ T cells sorted from blood, obtained in a trial of the OX40 agonist ivuxolimab. This TCR derives from an adult with an advanced solid tumor such as melanoma, head and neck, liver or kidney cancer.

The CDR3 sequence is CASSLKVNTEAFF. The CDR3 DNA reads as TGTGCCAGCAGTTTAAAGGTGAACACTGAAGCTTTCTTT. The chain joins TRBV27 to TRBJ1-1, with D hard to call. V lost 2 bases to trimming and J lost 0 bases, with 4 bases between them. The CDR3 consists of 13 residues. Per the germline V gene, CDR1 is MNHEY and CDR2 is SMNVEV (reference sequence).